Shown below are 17 T cell receptor beta chains from a single sample sequenced in a study of T-cell reconstitution after alpha-beta-depleted transplantation in children (dated by TCRdb to about 2016). The library came from PCR. Sequencing instrument: Illumina HiSeq 2500. TCR library preparation used molecular barcoding, with unique molecular identifiers applied to normalize quantification of the TCRbeta repertoire. TCRdb applied fastp at Q25 and MiXCR to the public reads, then kept only in-frame beta chains. Rows with one shared CDR3 protein collapse into an entry with the most common genes and DNA. Recorded for this sample are under 450,000 distinct CDR3 sequences; about 16% of them occurred a single time. Over 25% of the sample belongs to the ten largest clones. What the treatment or condition label conveys for this sample: allogeneic hematopoietic cell transplantation with graft depleted of TCRalphabeta T cells and CD19 B cells.

The material was PBMCs, mostly from graft donor cells, obtained 360 days after TCRalphabeta/CD19-depleted stem cell transplant. These receptors were collected from a boy under three years old who had a stem cell transplant for Wiskott-Aldrich syndrome, so the T cells may come from the graft donor.

This clonotype was seen only a few times. This chain connects TRBV2 to TRBJ2-1; D not resolved. Trimming left V 4 bases short and J 13 bases short, with 14 bases between. This CDR3 is 12 amino acids long. Germline values: CDR1 SNHLY, CDR2 FYNNEI. CDR3 loop: CASSGAFGFQFF. CDR3 sequence (DNA): TGTGCCAGCAGTGGAGCCTTTGGGTTCCAGTTCTTC.

This clonotype turned up a few times. This sequence joins TRBV4-1 and TRBJ2-3; D is undetermined. The CDR3 contains 15 residues. The V gene lost 0 bases and the J gene lost 2 bases, with 9 bases spanning the gap. The germline CDR1 and CDR2 sequences are MGHRA and YSYEKL. CDR3 loop: CASSQDSAVTDTQYF. The DNA for the CDR3 is TGCGCCAGCAGCCAAGATTCGGCGGTCACAGATACGCAGTATTTT.

This clonotype was seen repeatedly, ten times or more. V usage is TRBV7-9 and J usage is TRBJ2-7; 7 positions match TRBD1. The CDR3 runs to 13 residues. Germline CDR1 SEHNR, CDR2 FQNEAQ (reference sequence). V gave up 6 bases and J gave up 1 base; unmatched junction bases: 3. This CDR3 reads CASSRQGSYEQYF. The CDR3 coding sequence is TGTGCCAGCAGTAGACAGGGTTCCTACGAGCAGTACTTC.

This clonotype showed up just once. The gene calls are TRBV5-1 and TRBJ2-5; D is tentatively TRBD1 or TRBD2 (5 bases each). The V gene's germline CDR1 is SGHRS and CDR2 YFSETQ. V lost 0 bases and J 0 bases, leaving 9 bases between the germline ends. The CDR3 sequence is 15 residues long. For the CDR3, the DNA is TGCGCCAGCAGCTTGGCCTGGGGGTACCAAGAGACCCAGTACTTC. Translation: CASSLAWGYQETQYF.

This clonotype has just a few counts. The V and J genes are TRBV5-6 and TRBJ2-7, with D uncertain. Trimming removed 0 bases at V and 2 bases at J, with 9 bases between. The CDR3 length is 14 residues. CDR1 is SGHDT, CDR2 YYEEEE, per germline. The CDR3 here is CASSLEDGAYEQYF. Written as DNA, the CDR3 is TGTGCCAGCAGCTTGGAAGACGGTGCCTACGAGCAGTACTTC.

Only a few counts were recorded for this clonotype. The chain employs TRBV20-1 and TRBJ2-2; 11 nucleotides line up with TRBD2. CDR1 and CDR2 from the germline V gene are DFQATT and SNEGSKA (reference sequence). V trimming: 1 base; J trimming: 7 bases; junction bases outside the gene matches: 8. CDR3 length: 16 residues. Here the CDR3 reads CSARVLAGGSVGELFF. The CDR3 DNA reads TGCAGTGCTAGAGTCCTAGCGGGAGGCTCGGTCGGGGAGCTGTTTTTT.

The V gene is TRBV20-1, the J gene TRBJ2-3, with D tentatively TRBD2 (5 bases). Germline CDR1 and CDR2: DFQATT and SNEGSKA (reference sequence). Trimming took 0 bases from V and 8 from J, leaving 6 bases between them. This CDR3 has 11 residues. The CDR3, as DNA: TGCAGTGCTAGAGATAGCGTTACGCAGTATTTT. As protein: CSARDSVTQYF.

The chain uses TRBV29-1 and TRBJ2-1, with TRBD2 identical over 15 bases. Trimming removed 6 bases from V and 8 bases from J; junction bases left unmatched: 11. Germline loops: CDR1 SQVTM, CDR2 ANQGSEA. The CDR3 length is 16 residues. The CDR3 nucleotides are TGCAGCGTCCTAGGGACTAGCGGGGGGTTTGGGGATGAGCAGTTCTTC. The encoded protein is CSVLGTSGGFGDEQFF.

This chain uses TRBV12-3 or TRBV12-4 with TRBJ2-6; 12 positions match TRBD1. This CDR3 region has 17 residues. V was pared by 6 bases and J by 3 bases, with 6 bases of the junction left unmatched. CDR3 amino acids: CASSLGTGGGGANVLTF. Written as DNA, the CDR3 is TGTGCCAGCAGCCTCGGGACAGGGGGCGGTGGGGCCAACGTCCTGACTTTC.

The V call is TRBV7-9, the J call TRBJ2-6, with D hard to call. Deletions cut 5 bases from V and 0 bases from J, with 11 bases between. The length of the CDR3 is 16 residues. The germline CDR1 and CDR2 sequences are SEHNR and FQNEAQ (reference sequence). The chain's CDR3 is CASSPLGVSGANVLTF. The CDR3 DNA sequence: TGTGCCAGCAGCCCCCTTGGTGTCTCTGGGGCCAACGTCCTGACTTTC.

This clonotype was found a few times. The rearrangement links TRBV3-1 to TRBJ1-1; no reliable D call. Trimming cost V 0 bases and J 3 bases, with 11 bases left between them. This CDR3 comprises 15 residues. Germline V gives CDR1 LGHDT, CDR2 YNNKEL (reference sequence). The CDR3 DNA reads TGTGCCAGCAGCCAAGATCCAGGTCCCTACACTGAAGCTTTCTTT. It specifies CASSQDPGPYTEAFF.

This chain uses TRBV11-2 with TRBJ2-1; D uncertain. Germline V CDR1 and CDR2: SGHAT, FQNNGV. V shed 1 base and J shed 7 bases, with 17 bases lying between them. The CDR3 totals 16 residues. CDR3 region: CASSLGALVVGNEQFF. CDR3 nucleotide sequence: TGTGCCAGCAGCTTAGGGGCCCTAGTCGTAGGGAATGAGCAGTTCTTC.

V usage is TRBV5-1 and J usage is TRBJ2-7, with 7 bases aligning to TRBD1. J was trimmed by 3 bases and V by 4 bases; bases with no gene match: 7. CDR3 length: 14 residues. The germline gives CDR1 SGHRS, CDR2 YFSETQ. As DNA, the CDR3 is TGCGCCAGCAGCCTAAGGGACAGCTTCTACGAGCAGTACTTC. Translation: CASSLRDSFYEQYF.

This clonotype was found a few times. V is TRBV10-3 and J is TRBJ2-5; D is unresolved. Germline values: CDR1 ENHRY, CDR2 SYGVKD. This CDR3 has 18 amino acids. The germline V and J ends were trimmed by 2 bases and 1 base, with 20 bases remaining between them. CDR3 DNA sequence: TGTGCCATCAGTGAGGCCCGTAGTGGTCTTCCCGTCCAAGAGACCCAGTACTTC. It yields the protein CAISEARSGLPVQETQYF.

The chain employs TRBV12-3 or TRBV12-4 and TRBJ1-3; D remains ambiguous. V lost 3 bases and J lost 0, with 3 bases in between. The CDR3 has 13 amino acids. CDR3 region: CASSFYSGNTIYF. The CDR3 coding sequence is TGTGCCAGCAGTTTTTACTCTGGAAACACCATATATTTT.

In its sample, this clonotype was seen a few times. The gene calls are TRBV30 and TRBJ2-1; the D gene could be TRBD1 or TRBD2 (5 bases each). The ends were cut back, 0 bases at V and 4 bases at J, with 13 bases in the middle. The CDR3 runs to 15 residues. The germline gives CDR1 GTSNPN, CDR2 SVGIG (reference sequence). The CDR3 protein is CAWSVEGFNYNEQFF. The CDR3 DNA follows: TGTGCCTGGAGTGTCGAGGGGTTTAATTACAATGAGCAGTTCTTC.

Many counts were recorded for this clonotype. The V and J genes are TRBV5-1 and TRBJ2-5; 9 bases match TRBD1. After removal of 0 bases from V and 3 bases from J, the junction contained 3 bases not matched to a gene. The CDR3 extends over 15 amino acids. In germline, CDR1 is SGHRS, CDR2 YFSETQ. The CDR3 region is CASSLDGDREETQYF. The CDR3 DNA follows: TGCGCCAGCAGCTTGGACGGGGACAGGGAAGAGACCCAGTACTTC.